The 6 T cell receptor beta chains given below trace back to one sample, sequenced in a study of T cells in women clearing cervical HPV infection. Generated by immunoSEQ multiplex PCR, the TCRdb table keeps only in-frame clones and is missing some. The listing contains roughly 20,000 clones. The sequenced sample was blood buffy coat. The receptors originated from a woman between 18 and 70 years old with a cervical HPV16 infection that either progressed to CIN3+ or cleared (not recorded which).

This clone is classed as medium-sized (0.01 to 0.1%) by frequency. The read comes to an end 3 residues before the CDR3 does, leaving the germline J gene to fill in the end. The chain is built from TRBV18 and TRBJ2-1, with 8 bases fitting TRBD2. The trim removed 6 bases at V and 8 bases at J, leaving 9 bases unmatched. CDR3 length: 14 residues. Germline values: CDR1 KGHSH, CDR2 LQKENI. The sequenced part of the CDR3 DNA is TGTGCCAGCTCGTCTTTCGGACTAGCTCATGAG. This gives the protein CASSSFGLAHE. Given in full, the CDR3 is CASSSFGLAHEQFF.

With respect to this clone: The DNA ends 3 residues before the CDR3 does, and the rest of the CDR3 is filled in from the germline J gene. The chain combines TRBV11-2 with TRBJ1-5, with 7 bases fitting TRBD1. The CDR3 length is 15 residues. With 2 bases clipped from V and 4 bases from J, the junction kept 5 bases outside the gene matches. Germline V gene sequence: CDR1 SGHAT, CDR2 FQNNGV. The CDR3 bases that were read are TGTGCCAGCAGCTTACGCGCAGGGGGGAATCAGCCC. Translation: CASSLRAGGNQP. The full-length CDR3 reads as CASSLRAGGNQPQHF.

A note on this clone: The CDR3 goes on 3 residues after the read ends, and that part is filled in from the germline J gene. The genes are TRBV6-1 and TRBJ1-2, with D possibly matching TRBD1 (6 bases). Germline CDR1 MNHNS, CDR2 SASEGT. The CDR3 contains 15 residues. CDR3 amino acids: CASSAQGIVMEGYTF. The DNA read from the CDR3 is TGTGCCAGCAGTGCACAGGGCATCGTTATGGAGGGC.

In regard to this clone: The sequence runs out 3 residues before the end of the CDR3; the remainder is reconstructed from the germline J gene. The chain combines TRBV5-1 with TRBJ1-1; TRBD1 matches at 8 bases. The CDR3 totals 13 residues. Trimming removed 5 bases from V and 3 bases from J; junction bases left unmatched: 3. Germline lookup yields CDR1 SGHRS and CDR2 YFSETQ. Partial CDR3 DNA: TGCGCCAGCAGTCGGACAGGGTACACTGAA. Translated, it gives CASSRTGYTE. The whole CDR3 sequence is CASSRTGYTEAFF. Together with reference TRBV5-1 and TRBJ1-1, the CDR3 gives the full variable domain: KAGVTQTPRYLIKTRGQQVTLSCSPISGHRSVSWYQQTPGQGLQFLFEYFSETQRNKGNFPGRFSGRQFSNSRSEMNVSTLELGDSALYLCASSRTGYTEAFFGQGTRLTVV.

Remarks on this clone: Read data end 3 residues before the CDR3 end; the end is taken from the germline J gene. The rearrangement uses TRBV5-4 and TRBJ2-5; 11 bases are shared with TRBD2. The germline CDR1 and CDR2 sequences are SGHNT and YYREEE (reference sequence). The CDR3 spans 16 residues. Trimming removed 0 bases from V and 4 bases from J; junction bases left unmatched: 5. The CDR3 bases that were read are TGTGCCAGCAGCTTGGATAGCGGGGGGGCCGGAGAGACC. Translation gives CASSLDSGGAGET. In full, the CDR3 reads CASSLDSGGAGETQYF.

Comment on this clone: The read finishes 3 residues shy of the CDR3 end, and the germline J gene is used to complete it. V gene TRBV18 combines with J gene TRBJ2-7, with a weak D call TRBD1 (6 bases). V was clipped by 6 bases and J by 5 bases, with 14 bases between them. CDR1 and CDR2 (germline): KGHSH, LQKENI. This CDR3 is built from 13 residues. Partial CDR3 DNA: TGTGCCAGCTCCCCCGGGACATCCGACGAG. Amino acid sequence: CASSPGTSDE. The whole CDR3 reads CASSPGTSDEQYF.